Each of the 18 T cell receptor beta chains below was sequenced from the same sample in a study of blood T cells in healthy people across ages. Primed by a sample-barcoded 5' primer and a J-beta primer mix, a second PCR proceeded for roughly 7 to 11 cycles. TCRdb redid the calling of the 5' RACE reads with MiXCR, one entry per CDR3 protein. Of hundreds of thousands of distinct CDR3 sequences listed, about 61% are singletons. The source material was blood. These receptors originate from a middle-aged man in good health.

CDR3 protein: CASSYGDRVPDTQYF. CDR3 coding DNA: TGTGCCAGCAGTTACGGGGACAGGGTGCCAGATACGCAGTATTTT. The V call is TRBV6-5, the J call TRBJ2-3, with 9 bases that match TRBD1. The CDR3 has 15 amino acids. The germline CDR1 and CDR2 sequences are MNHEY and SVGAGI. With 2 bases clipped from V and 4 bases from J, the junction kept 4 bases outside the gene matches.

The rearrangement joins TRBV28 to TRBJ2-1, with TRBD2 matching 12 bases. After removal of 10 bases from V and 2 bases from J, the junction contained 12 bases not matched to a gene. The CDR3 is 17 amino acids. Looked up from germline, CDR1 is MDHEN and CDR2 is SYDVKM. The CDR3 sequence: CAIEGLAGRSAYNEQFF. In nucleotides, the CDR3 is TGTGCCATCGAAGGACTAGCGGGGCGCTCGGCCTACAATGAGCAGTTCTTC. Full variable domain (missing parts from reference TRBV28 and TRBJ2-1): DVKVTQSSRYLVKRTGEKVFLECVQDMDHENMFWYRQDPGLGLRLIYFSYDVKMKEKGDIPEGYSVSREKKERFSLILESASTNQTSMYLCAIEGLAGRSAYNEQFFGPGTRLTVL.

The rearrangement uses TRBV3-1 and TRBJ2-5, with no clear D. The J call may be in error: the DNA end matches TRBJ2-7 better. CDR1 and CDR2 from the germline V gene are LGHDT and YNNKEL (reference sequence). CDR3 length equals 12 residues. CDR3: CASSRPNGEQYF. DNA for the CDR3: TGTGCCAGCAGCCGTCCCAATGGCGAGCAGTACTTC.

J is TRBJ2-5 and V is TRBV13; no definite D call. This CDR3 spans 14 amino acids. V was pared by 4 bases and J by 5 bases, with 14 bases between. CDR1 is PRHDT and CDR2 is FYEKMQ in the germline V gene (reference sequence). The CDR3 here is CASSYMTSMETQYF. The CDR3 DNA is TGTGCCAGCAGCTACATGACTTCTATGGAGACCCAGTACTTC.

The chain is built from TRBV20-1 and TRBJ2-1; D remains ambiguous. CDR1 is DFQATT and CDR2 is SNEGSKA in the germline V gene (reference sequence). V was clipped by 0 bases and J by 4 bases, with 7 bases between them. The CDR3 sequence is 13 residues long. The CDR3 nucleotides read TGCAGTGCTAGAGACGGGCGTTACAATGAGCAGTTCTTC. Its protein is CSARDGRYNEQFF.

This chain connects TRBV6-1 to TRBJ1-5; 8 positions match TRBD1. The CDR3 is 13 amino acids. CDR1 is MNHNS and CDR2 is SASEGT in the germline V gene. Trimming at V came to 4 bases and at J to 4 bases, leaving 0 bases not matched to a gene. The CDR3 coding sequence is TGTGCCAGCAGTGGGGACAGGAATCAGCCCCAGCATTTT. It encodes CASSGDRNQPQHF.

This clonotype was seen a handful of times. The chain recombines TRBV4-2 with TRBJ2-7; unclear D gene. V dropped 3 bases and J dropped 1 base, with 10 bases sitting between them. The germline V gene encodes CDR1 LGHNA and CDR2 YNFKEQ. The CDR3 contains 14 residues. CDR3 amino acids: CASSHSLGSYEQYF. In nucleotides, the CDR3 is TGTGCCAGCAGCCATTCCTTGGGTTCCTACGAGCAGTACTTC.

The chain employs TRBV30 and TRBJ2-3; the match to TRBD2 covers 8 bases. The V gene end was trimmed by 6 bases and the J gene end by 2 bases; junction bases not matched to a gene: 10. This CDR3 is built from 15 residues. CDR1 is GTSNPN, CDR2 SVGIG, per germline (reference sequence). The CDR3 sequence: CACRQVSGNTDTQYF. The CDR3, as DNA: TGTGCCTGCAGACAGGTTAGCGGGAACACAGATACGCAGTATTTT.

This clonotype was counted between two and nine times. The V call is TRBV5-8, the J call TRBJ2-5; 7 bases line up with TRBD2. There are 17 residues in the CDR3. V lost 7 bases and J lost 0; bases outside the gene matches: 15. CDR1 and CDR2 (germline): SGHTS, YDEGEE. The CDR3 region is CASSIGREPSYQETQYF. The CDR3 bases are TGTGCCAGCTCCATTGGGAGGGAGCCCTCGTACCAAGAGACCCAGTACTTC.

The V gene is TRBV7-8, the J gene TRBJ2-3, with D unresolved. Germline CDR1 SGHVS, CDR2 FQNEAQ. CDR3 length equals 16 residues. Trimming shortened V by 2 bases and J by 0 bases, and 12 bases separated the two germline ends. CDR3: CASSLSSSPSTDTQYF. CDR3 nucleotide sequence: TGTGCCAGCAGCTTATCATCCTCTCCTAGCACAGATACGCAGTATTTT.

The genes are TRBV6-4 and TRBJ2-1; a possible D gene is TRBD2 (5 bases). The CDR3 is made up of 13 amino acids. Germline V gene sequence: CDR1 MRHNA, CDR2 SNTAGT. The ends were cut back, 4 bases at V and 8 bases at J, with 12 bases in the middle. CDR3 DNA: TGTGCCAGCAGTGGAGGGAGTCAGGATGAGCAGTTCTTC. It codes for CASSGGSQDEQFF.

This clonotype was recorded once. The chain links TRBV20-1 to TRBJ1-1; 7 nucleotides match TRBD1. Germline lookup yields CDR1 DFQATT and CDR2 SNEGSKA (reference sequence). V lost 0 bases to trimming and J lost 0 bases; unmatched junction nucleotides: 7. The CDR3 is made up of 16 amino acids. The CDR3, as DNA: TGCAGTGCTAGAGATAGCGGGACAGCGATGAACACTGAAGCTTTCTTT. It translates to CSARDSGTAMNTEAFF.

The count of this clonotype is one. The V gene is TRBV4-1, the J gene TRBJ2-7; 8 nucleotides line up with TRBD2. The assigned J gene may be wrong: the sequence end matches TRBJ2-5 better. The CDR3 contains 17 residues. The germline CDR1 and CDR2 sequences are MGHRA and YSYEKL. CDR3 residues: CASSQAGAAGVSETQYF. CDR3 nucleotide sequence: TGCGCCAGCAGCCAAGCGGGGGCAGCGGGGGTTTCAGAGACCCAGTACTTC.

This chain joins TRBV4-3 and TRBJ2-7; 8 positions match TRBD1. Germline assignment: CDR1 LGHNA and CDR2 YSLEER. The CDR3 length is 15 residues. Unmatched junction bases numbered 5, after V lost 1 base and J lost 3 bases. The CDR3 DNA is TGCGCCAGCAGCCAAGCCAGGGGGCCCTTCTACGAGCAGTACTTC. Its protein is CASSQARGPFYEQYF.

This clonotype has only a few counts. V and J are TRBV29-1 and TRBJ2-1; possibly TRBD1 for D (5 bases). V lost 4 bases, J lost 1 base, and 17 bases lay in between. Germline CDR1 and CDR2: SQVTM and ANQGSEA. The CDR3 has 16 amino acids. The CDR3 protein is CSVVPWGGQSYNEQFF. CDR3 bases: TGCAGCGTTGTCCCCTGGGGCGGACAATCCTACAATGAGCAGTTCTTC.

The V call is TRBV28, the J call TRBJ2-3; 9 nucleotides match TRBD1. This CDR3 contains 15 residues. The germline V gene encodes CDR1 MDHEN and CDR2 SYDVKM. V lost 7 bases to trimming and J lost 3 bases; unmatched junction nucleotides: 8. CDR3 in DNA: TGTGCCAGCACCCCAGGAGGGACAGGGACAGATACGCAGTATTTT. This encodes CASTPGGTGTDTQYF.

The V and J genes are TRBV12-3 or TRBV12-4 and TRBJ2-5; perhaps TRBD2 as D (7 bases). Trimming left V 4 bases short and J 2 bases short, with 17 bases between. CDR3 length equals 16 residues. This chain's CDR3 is CASSSRGGGDQETQYF. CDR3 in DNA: TGTGCCAGCAGTTCCCGAGGGGGGGGGGATCAAGAGACCCAGTACTTC.

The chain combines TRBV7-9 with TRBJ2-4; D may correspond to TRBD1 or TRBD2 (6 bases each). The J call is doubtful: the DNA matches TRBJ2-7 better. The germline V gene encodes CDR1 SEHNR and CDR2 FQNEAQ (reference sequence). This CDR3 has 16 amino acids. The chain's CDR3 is CASSPGQSGLGSEQYF. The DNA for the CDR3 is TGTGCCAGCAGCCCCGGACAGTCGGGACTCGGAAGCGAGCAGTACTTC.